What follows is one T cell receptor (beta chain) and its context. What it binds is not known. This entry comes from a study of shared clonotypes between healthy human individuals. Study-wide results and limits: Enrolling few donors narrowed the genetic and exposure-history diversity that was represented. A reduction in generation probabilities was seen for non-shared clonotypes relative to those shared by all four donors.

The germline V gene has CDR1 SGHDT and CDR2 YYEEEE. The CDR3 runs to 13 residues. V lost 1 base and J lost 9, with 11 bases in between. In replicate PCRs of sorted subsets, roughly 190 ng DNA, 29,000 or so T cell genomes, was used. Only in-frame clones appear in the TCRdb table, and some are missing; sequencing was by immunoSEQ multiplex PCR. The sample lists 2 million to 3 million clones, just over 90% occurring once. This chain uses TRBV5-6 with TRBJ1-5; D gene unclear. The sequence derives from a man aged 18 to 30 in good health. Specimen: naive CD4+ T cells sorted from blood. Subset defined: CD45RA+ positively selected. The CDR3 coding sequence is TGTGCCAGCAGCTTGCGGTATAATGTGCCCCAGCATTTT. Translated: CASSLRYNVPQHF.